These 23 T cell receptor beta chains were sequenced from one sample in a study of cytomegalovirus exposure and HLA in healthy donors. The study ran its PCR with 60 Vbeta and 13 Jbeta primers. Profiling relied on immunoSEQ multiplex PCR, and the TCRdb table lists in-frame clones only, not all of them. This sample has around 140,000 clones; around 75% occur once, and the top ten carry roughly 2.9%. Sequencing was done on a sample of PBMCs. Receptors were obtained from a woman between 25 and 40 years old in good health and CMV-seronegative.

V is TRBV6-1 and J is TRBJ2-3; 10 positions agree with TRBD2. CDR3 size: 19 residues. The trim removed 0 bases at V and 6 bases at J, leaving 15 bases unmatched. CDR1 MNHNS and CDR2 SASEGT come from the germline V gene. CDR3 amino acids: CASSEALRIAGGTGDTQYF. CDR3 nucleotides: TGTGCCAGCAGTGAAGCGCTTCGGATAGCGGGGGGAACGGGGGATACGCAGTATTTT.

V is TRBV5-1 and J is TRBJ2-7; 13 bases match TRBD2. Germline trimming cut 1 base from V and 3 bases from J; bases unmatched to any gene: 10. This CDR3 is 18 amino acids long. Germline V gene lookup returns CDR1 SGHRS and CDR2 YFSETQ. The CDR3 DNA reads TGCGCCAGCAGCTTGTCACCAACTAGCGGGAGGGCCTACTACGAGCAGTACTTC. It yields the protein CASSLSPTSGRAYYEQYF.

This clone was found a few times. The chain carries TRBV6-5 and TRBJ1-1; possible D gene TRBD1, 5 bases. The CDR3 contains 16 residues. V was clipped by 0 bases and J by 2 bases, with 13 bases between them. Germline CDR1 and CDR2: MNHEY and SVGAGI. The CDR3 DNA reads TGTGCCAGCAGTTACTCGATAATCCAGGGAAACACTGAAGCTTTCTTT. This gives the protein CASSYSIIQGNTEAFF.

The chain carries TRBV27 and TRBJ2-1, with TRBD2 identical over 8 bases. This CDR3 is 17 amino acids long. V shed 5 bases and J 7 bases; nucleotides not matched to a gene: 16. Germline V CDR1 and CDR2: MNHEY, SMNVEV (reference sequence). The CDR3 reads CASSPSGRGGLRNEQFF. The DNA of the CDR3 is TGTGCCAGCAGTCCGAGCGGCCGGGGGGGGCTTCGGAATGAGCAGTTCTTC.

The J gene is TRBJ2-1, the V gene TRBV7-3; D is possibly TRBD2 (5 bases). The CDR3 length is 16 residues. The V gene's germline CDR1 is SGHTA and CDR2 FQGTGA. With 1 base removed from V and 0 bases from J, the gap between germline ends came to 10 bases. CDR3 residues: CASSLITSRSYNEQFF. CDR3 nucleotides: TGTGCCAGCAGCTTAATAACTAGTCGCTCCTACAATGAGCAGTTCTTC.

The rearrangement links TRBV18 to TRBJ2-1; a weak D match, TRBD2 (5 bases). Trimming removed 3 bases from V and 7 bases from J, with 13 bases in between. CDR1 is KGHSH and CDR2 is LQKENI in the germline V gene. The CDR3 spans 14 residues. The CDR3 bases are TGTGCCAGCTCACCCCTTGGACTCCGGAATGAGCAGTTCTTC. This encodes CASSPLGLRNEQFF. Full variable domain (outside the CDR3, taken from reference TRBV18 and TRBJ2-1): NAGVMQNPRHLVRRRGQEARLRCSPMKGHSHVYWYRQLPEEGLKFMVYLQKENIIDESGMPKERFSAEFPKEGPSILRIQQVVRGDSAAYFCASSPLGLRNEQFFGPGTRLTVL.

The genes are TRBV27 and TRBJ2-3, with 13 nucleotides matching TRBD2. With 4 bases clipped from V and 4 bases from J, the junction kept 17 bases outside the gene matches. The CDR3 runs to 20 residues. CDR1 and CDR2 from the germline V gene are MNHEY and SMNVEV (reference sequence). The CDR3 loop reads CASSSLGLAGPGGRADTQYF. The CDR3 nucleotides read TGTGCCAGCAGTTCCCTGGGACTAGCGGGACCCGGCGGGAGAGCAGATACGCAGTATTTT.

The chain employs TRBV7-9 and TRBJ2-3; D is possibly TRBD2 (5 bases). V was trimmed by 8 bases and J by 2 bases, leaving 14 bases between them. CDR1 is SEHNR, CDR2 FQNEAQ, per germline (reference sequence). The CDR3 has 14 residues. The CDR3 nucleotides are TGTGCCAGCGCCCGGGGAGCGAACACAGATACGCAGTATTTT. Protein product: CASARGANTDTQYF.

The rearrangement joins TRBV28 to TRBJ2-3; possibly TRBD2 for D (7 bases). This CDR3 is built from 17 residues. Germline CDR1 and CDR2: MDHEN and SYDVKM. Trimming removed 5 bases from V and 4 bases from J, with 22 bases in between. CDR3 DNA: TGTGCCAGCAGTCCCCCCGAGGGGGAGGGCCTGTCAGATACGCAGTATTTT. This translates into CASSPPEGEGLSDTQYF.

The chain has TRBV2 and TRBJ2-1, with no clear D. V dropped 7 bases and J dropped 7 bases, with 8 bases sitting between them. The CDR3 spans 11 residues. Germline V gene data show CDR1 as SNHLY and CDR2 as FYNNEI. The CDR3 region has the DNA TGTGCCAGCATATTACAGAATGAGCAGTTCTTC. It codes for CASILQNEQFF. Combining the CDR3 with reference TRBV2 and TRBJ2-1 gives the whole variable domain EPEVTQTPSHQVTQMGQEVILRCVPISNHLYFYWYRQILGQKVEFLVSFYNNEISEKSEIFDDQFSVERPDGSNFTLKIRSTKLEDSAMYFCASILQNEQFFGPGTRLTVL.

The rearrangement links TRBV30 to TRBJ1-2, with TRBD1 as a possible D gene (6 bases). Per germline, CDR1 GTSNPN and CDR2 SVGIG (reference sequence). V dropped 2 bases and J dropped 2 bases, with 15 bases sitting between them. The CDR3 has 15 amino acids. The CDR3 loop reads CAWSIRRDTNYGYTF. For the CDR3, the DNA is TGTGCCTGGAGTATTCGTCGGGACACCAACTATGGCTACACCTTC.

The chain has TRBV11-2 and TRBJ2-7, with TRBD1 identical over 7 bases. The CDR3 sequence is 14 residues long. The V gene end was trimmed by 5 bases and the J gene end by 7 bases; junction bases not matched to a gene: 11. Germline assignment: CDR1 SGHAT and CDR2 FQNNGV. For the CDR3, the DNA is TGTGCCAGCAGCCCCCTGACAGGGCGTCCGGAGCAGTACTTC. Protein sequence: CASSPLTGRPEQYF.

The V call is TRBV11-2, the J call TRBJ2-7; D is possibly TRBD1 (5 bases). Germline-derived CDR1 and CDR2 are SGHAT and FQNNGV. This CDR3 contains 14 residues. Deletions cut 3 bases from V and 0 bases from J, with 9 bases between. The CDR3 DNA sequence: TGTGCCAGCAGCTTGACCAGGGACTCCTACGAGCAGTACTTC. Translated: CASSLTRDSYEQYF.

The rearrangement joins TRBV4-1 to TRBJ2-2, with no clear D. Looked up from germline, CDR1 is MGHRA and CDR2 is YSYEKL. The CDR3 is made up of 16 amino acids. V was shortened by 4 bases and J by 3 bases, with 15 bases between the two germline ends. CDR3 nucleotides: TGCGCCAGCAGCCTGGAACGACGGGTTTACACCGGGGAGCTGTTTTTT. The encoded protein is CASSLERRVYTGELFF.

The rearrangement uses TRBV7-8 and TRBJ2-1; D is undetermined. V was cut by 2 bases and J by 9 bases, with 5 bases left in between. Germline V gene data show CDR1 as SGHVS and CDR2 as FQNEAQ. The CDR3 sequence is 11 residues long. CDR3: CASSLLPEQFF. The DNA of the CDR3 is TGTGCCAGCAGCTTACTCCCTGAGCAGTTCTTC.

This chain uses TRBV7-2 with TRBJ1-3, with 7 bases matching TRBD1. The germline V gene encodes CDR1 SGHTA and CDR2 FQGNSA. V trimming: 0 bases; J trimming: 7 bases; junction bases outside the gene matches: 3. This CDR3 is 14 amino acids long. The CDR3, as DNA: TGTGCCAGCAGCTTAGCGGGACAGTTCAACACCATATATTTT. This sequence encodes CASSLAGQFNTIYF.

A few counts support this clone. The V call is TRBV19, the J call TRBJ2-2; D may be TRBD2 (5 bases). The CDR3 contains 15 residues. The germline CDR1 and CDR2 sequences are LNHDA and SQIVND (reference sequence). The V end lost 5 bases, the J end lost 4 bases, and 14 bases lay between the germline ends. CDR3 amino acids: CASSLRQRGTGELFF. CDR3 bases: TGTGCCAGTAGTCTTCGTCAACGGGGCACCGGGGAGCTGTTTTTT. Full variable domain (missing parts from reference TRBV19 and TRBJ2-2): DGGITQSPKYLFRKEGQNVTLSCEQNLNHDAMYWYRQDPGQGLRLIYYSQIVNDFQKGDIAEGYSVSREKKESFPLTVTSAQKNPTAFYLCASSLRQRGTGELFFGEGSRLTVL.

V usage is TRBV7-3 and J usage is TRBJ2-1; a possible D gene is TRBD1 (6 bases). The germline CDR1 and CDR2 sequences are SGHTA and FQGTGA. The CDR3 is 15 residues long. V lost 5 bases and J lost 1, with 12 bases in between. CDR3 in amino acids: CASSLQGFSYNEQFF. CDR3 sequence (DNA): TGTGCCAGCAGCCTACAGGGATTTTCCTACAATGAGCAGTTCTTC.

J is TRBJ1-1 and V is TRBV6-5, with 10 bases fitting TRBD1. Germline V gives CDR1 MNHEY, CDR2 SVGAGI. The CDR3 is 16 residues long. V was pared by 2 bases and J by 3 bases, with 6 bases of the junction left unmatched. CDR3 coding DNA: TGTGCCAGCAGTTACAAGGGGACAGGGGTGGACACTGAAGCTTTCTTT. This codes for CASSYKGTGVDTEAFF.

This clone was observed a few times. This rearrangement joins TRBV5-6 to TRBJ1-1, with a weak D call TRBD1 (5 bases). This CDR3 has 13 residues. Trimming cost V 2 bases and J 1 base, with 6 bases left between them. Germline V gene lookup returns CDR1 SGHDT and CDR2 YYEEEE. The CDR3 loop reads CASSFGGNTEAFF. The CDR3 DNA reads TGTGCCAGCAGCTTCGGGGGGAACACTGAAGCTTTCTTT.

The chain uses TRBV29-1 and TRBJ1-1; no clear D gene. Germline CDR1 and CDR2: SQVTM and ANQGSEA. The CDR3 is 12 amino acids. V was pared by 7 bases and J by 2 bases, with 11 bases between. The CDR3 is CSGTEGNTEAFF. The CDR3 DNA is TGCAGCGGGACGGAGGGTAACACTGAAGCTTTCTTT.

This clone was observed a few times. The chain is built from TRBV27 and TRBJ2-3; D remains unclear. The V gene's germline CDR1 is MNHEY and CDR2 SMNVEV (reference sequence). The CDR3 extends over 15 amino acids. V dropped 2 bases and J dropped 4 bases, with 13 bases sitting between them. The CDR3 region is CASSLTPSGADTQYF. CDR3 coding DNA: TGTGCCAGCAGTTTAACACCTAGTGGCGCAGATACGCAGTATTTT.

The chain uses TRBV11-2 and TRBJ2-2; possibly TRBD1 for D (6 bases). The CDR3 runs to 14 residues. Trimming removed 7 bases from V and 4 bases from J, with 13 bases in between. Germline V gene sequence: CDR1 SGHAT, CDR2 FQNNGV. The CDR3 reads CASITGKATGELFF. In nucleotides, the CDR3 is TGTGCCAGCATTACAGGGAAAGCCACCGGGGAGCTGTTTTTT.